The rows below give T cell receptor beta chains drawn from one sample of a study of T cells in Graves' hyperthyroidism and ophthalmopathy. One entry per CDR3 protein results from TCRdb running MiXCR on the multiplex PCR reads. The sample lists some 800,000 distinct CDR3 sequences, about two fifths occurring once. Sequencing was performed on blood. Source of these receptors: a man aged 18 to 30 with Graves' hyperthyroidism. CDR3s include the opening cysteine and the closing phenylalanine or tryptophan. The D gene is left open where the match is weak. Only part of the rows carry a size: once, few, many, or a class if the clone is expanded.

CASSPWGNTEAFF | TGTGCCAGCAGCCCCTGGGGGAACACTGAAGCTTTCTTT | many | TRBJ1-1 | NA | TRBV7-9
CSARGTGKDYGYTF | TGCAGTGCTAGAGGAACAGGGAAGGACTATGGCTACACCTTC | NA | TRBJ1-2 | NA | TRBV20-1
CASKSGAEQYF | TGTGCCAGCAAATCTGGGGCCGAGCAGTACTTC | once | TRBJ2-7 | NA | TRBV12-3/TRBV12-4
CASTRSGDSPLHF | TGTGCCAGCACCCGTAGCGGGGACTCACCCCTCCACTTT | many | TRBJ1-6 | NA | TRBV5-4
CASSSLAGGPAEQYF | TGCGCCAGCAGCTCTCTAGCGGGAGGGCCTGCCGAGCAGTACTTC | NA | TRBJ2-7 | TRBD2 | TRBV5-1
CSVEGGLAQYF | TGCAGCGTTGAAGGAGGGCTCGCCCAGTACTTC | once | TRBJ2-5 | NA | TRBV29-1
CSVGSSGSYNEQYF | TGCAGCGTTGGATCTAGCGGGAGTTACAATGAGCAGTACTTC | NA | TRBJ2-7 | TRBD2 | TRBV29-1
CASSQGPGNTGELFF | TGCGCCAGCAGCCAAGGGCCTGGGAACACCGGGGAGCTGTTTTTT | once | TRBJ2-2 | NA | TRBV4-3
CASSGQNEQFF | TGCGCCAGCTCCGGACAGAATGAGCAGTTCTTC | NA | TRBJ2-1 | NA | TRBV10-1
CASSLGHTQETQYF | TGTGCCAGCAGCTTGGGACACACCCAAGAGACCCAGTACTTC | NA | TRBJ2-5 | NA | TRBV5-5
CSVVAGGNYTF | TGCAGCGTCGTAGCGGGAGGGAACTACACCTTC | once | TRBJ1-2 | NA | TRBV29-1
CASSYGTVQETQYF | TGTGCCAGCAGTTACGGCACAGTCCAAGAGACCCAGTACTTC | NA | TRBJ2-5 | NA | TRBV6-5
CASSPRTGRVEQYF | TGCGCCAGCAGCCCAAGGACAGGGCGGGTCGAGCAGTACTTC | few | TRBJ2-7 | TRBD1 | TRBV5-1
CASSLERSYEQYF | TGTGCCAGCAGCTTAGAGAGGAGCTACGAGCAGTACTTC | many | TRBJ2-7 | NA | TRBV7-2
CASSLWTGANQPQHF | TGTGCCAGCAGCTTATGGACCGGCGCCAATCAGCCCCAGCATTTT | few | TRBJ1-5 | NA | TRBV7-8
CSASDSADATYEQYF | TGCAGTGCTAGCGACAGCGCGGACGCAACCTACGAGCAGTACTTC | few | TRBJ2-7 | NA | TRBV20-1
CASSPNTRSDNEKLFF | TGTGCCAGCAGTCCGAATACCCGGTCGGATAATGAAAAACTGTTTTTT | once | TRBJ1-4 | NA | TRBV6-1
CASSGLGVGAQYF | TGTGCCAGCAGCGGCCTGGGCGTTGGGGCCCAGTACTTC | many | TRBJ2-5 | NA | TRBV7-2
CASSETAEANTEAFF | TGTGCCAGCAGTGAAACGGCTGAAGCGAACACTGAAGCTTTCTTT | many | TRBJ1-1 | NA | TRBV25-1
CAIAGTGGFTLHF | TGTGCCATCGCCGGGACAGGGGGATTTACCCTCCACTTT | NA | TRBJ1-6 | TRBD1 | TRBV6-5
CASSRHRDTHYEQYF | TGCGCCAGCAGCCGCCACCGGGACACTCACTACGAGCAGTACTTC | few | TRBJ2-7 | NA | TRBV4-1
CASSPTDGTEAFF | TGTGCCAGCAGCCCGACAGATGGCACTGAAGCTTTCTTT | NA | TRBJ1-1 | NA | TRBV4-2
CASSLSGVAFF | TGTGCCAGCAGCTTGTCCGGGGTGGCTTTCTTT | NA | TRBJ1-1 | NA | TRBV7-2
CASSSLDSSYEQYF | TGCGCCAGCAGCTCTTTGGACAGCTCCTACGAGCAGTACTTC | NA | TRBJ2-7 | NA | TRBV5-1
CASSTRDGIYGYTF | TGTGCCAGCAGTACCCGGGACGGGATCTATGGCTACACCTTC | many | TRBJ1-2 | NA | TRBV6-6
CASSLKGTDYEQYF | TGTGCCAGCAGTCTAAAGGGGACAGACTACGAGCAGTACTTC | NA | TRBJ2-7 | TRBD1 | TRBV5-6
CASSEHTGTVEKLFF | TGTGCCAGCAGTGAACATACCGGGACAGTCGAAAAACTGTTTTTT | NA | TRBJ1-4 | TRBD1 | TRBV6-1
CASSLARGQGEQYF | TGTGCCAGCAGCTTAGCGCGAGGGCAAGGCGAGCAGTACTTC | NA | TRBJ2-7 | NA | TRBV7-9